These 10 T cell receptor beta chains share one sample of origin, sequenced in a study of OX40 agonist ivuxolimab in advanced cancers. Here immunoSEQ multiplex PCR was the method, and the copy in TCRdb shows in-frame clones only, minus some. The sample consists of tens of thousands of clones, approximately 92% of them appearing once. This material consisted of CD4+ or CD8+ T cells sorted from blood, taken in a trial of the OX40 agonist ivuxolimab. These receptors came from an adult with an advanced solid tumor such as melanoma, head and neck, liver or kidney cancer.

The chain uses TRBV27 and TRBJ2-7; D unresolved. Trimming pared 8 bases from V and 1 base from J, leaving 9 bases between. Germline CDR1 and CDR2: MNHEY and SMNVEV (reference sequence). The CDR3 is 12 residues long. CDR3 residues: CASAASSYEQYF. DNA for the CDR3: TGTGCCAGCGCAGCGTCTTCCTACGAGCAGTACTTC.

J is TRBJ2-4 and V is TRBV5-1, with TRBD2 as a possible D gene (5 bases). This CDR3 has 17 amino acids. Trimming cost V 0 bases and J 0 bases, with 13 bases left between them. Germline assignment: CDR1 SGHRS and CDR2 YFSETQ. This CDR3 reads CASSLVFAGLAKNIQYF. Written as DNA, the CDR3 is TGCGCCAGCAGCTTGGTTTTCGCGGGTCTAGCCAAAAACATTCAGTACTTC.

This clone was detected only a few times. This rearrangement joins TRBV7-2 to TRBJ2-3, with no clear D. The CDR3 length is 15 residues. Trimming took off 6 bases at V and 2 bases at J, with 15 bases between the two ends. The germline CDR1 and CDR2 sequences are SGHTA and FQGNSA. The CDR3 loop reads CASSQWTAATDTQYF. The CDR3 DNA follows: TGTGCCAGCAGTCAGTGGACCGCCGCCACAGATACGCAGTATTTT. Full variable domain (remainder filled in from reference TRBV7-2 and TRBJ2-3): GAGVSQSPSNKVTEKGKDVELRCDPISGHTALYWYRQSLGQGLEFLIYFQGNSAPDKSGLPSDRFSAERTGGSVSTLTIQRTQQEDSAVYLCASSQWTAATDTQYFGPGTRLTVL.

The V gene is TRBV29-1, the J gene TRBJ2-3; D ambiguous. The CDR3 runs to 10 residues. The V gene's germline CDR1 is SQVTM and CDR2 ANQGSEA. Trimming left V 5 bases short and J 2 bases short, with 2 bases between. CDR3: CSVNTDTQYF. DNA of the CDR3: TGCAGCGTTAACACAGATACGCAGTATTTT.

This clone showed up just a few times. CDR3 region: CASREWDGQETQYF. In DNA, the CDR3 is TGTGCCAGCAGGGAATGGGACGGCCAAGAGACCCAGTACTTC. This chain joins TRBV27 and TRBJ2-5; D tentatively fits TRBD1 or TRBD2 (5 bases each). This CDR3 region has 14 residues. CDR1 is MNHEY and CDR2 is SMNVEV in the germline V gene (reference sequence). V shed 6 bases and J shed 1 base, with 12 bases lying between them.

The chain is built from TRBV7-6 and TRBJ1-5; D gene unclear. V was cut by 5 bases and J by 7 bases, with 9 bases left in between. Germline CDR1 is SGHVS and CDR2 is FNYEAQ. This CDR3 spans 12 amino acids. The chain's CDR3 is CASSPGGQPQHF. The DNA of the CDR3 is TGTGCCAGCAGCCCCGGTGGCCAGCCCCAGCATTTT. The variable domain in full, with the rest retrieved from reference TRBV7-6 and TRBJ1-5, is GAGVSQSPRYKVTKRGQDVALRCDPISGHVSLYWYRQALGQGPEFLTYFNYEAQQDKSGLPNDRFSAERPEGSISTLTIQRTEQRDSAMYRCASSPGGQPQHFGDGTRLSIL.

This rearrangement joins TRBV7-9 to TRBJ1-1; D remains unclear. This CDR3 has 13 residues. With 4 bases removed from V and 0 bases from J, the gap between germline ends came to 6 bases. Per germline, CDR1 SEHNR and CDR2 FQNEAQ (reference sequence). The CDR3, as DNA: TGTGCCAGCAGCTACGATGTGAACACTGAAGCTTTCTTT. Protein product: CASSYDVNTEAFF.

The gene calls are TRBV4-2 and TRBJ2-1; 7 bases line up with TRBD2. Per germline, CDR1 LGHNA and CDR2 YNFKEQ. Germline trimming cut 1 base from V and 0 bases from J; bases unmatched to any gene: 0. The CDR3 spans 15 residues. The CDR3 nucleotides read TGTGCCAGCAGCCAAGGCGGGAGCTCCTACAATGAGCAGTTCTTC. The encoded protein is CASSQGGSSYNEQFF.

The chain is built from TRBV28 and TRBJ2-1; 9 bases line up with TRBD2. V was pared by 3 bases and J by 0 bases, with 3 bases of the junction left unmatched. The CDR3 totals 16 residues. The germline V gene encodes CDR1 MDHEN and CDR2 SYDVKM. CDR3: CASSFDSGSSYNEQFF. CDR3 DNA sequence: TGTGCCAGCAGTTTCGATAGCGGGAGCTCCTACAATGAGCAGTTCTTC.

The chain links TRBV13 to TRBJ2-5; tentative D call: TRBD1 (5 bases). Germline V gives CDR1 PRHDT, CDR2 FYEKMQ (reference sequence). The CDR3 is 15 residues long. V was shortened by 1 base and J by 2 bases, with 11 bases between the two germline ends. CDR3: CASSLVGHTQETQYF. The CDR3 coding sequence is TGTGCCAGCAGCTTAGTGGGGCATACTCAAGAGACCCAGTACTTC.